This TCR beta chain was documented in a study of blood T cell repertoires in COVID-19. At the level of the study: Acute and convalescent COVID-19 samples came from the United States, Italy and Spain.

Participants spanned ages roughly 18 to 90 years and resided in 20 to 30 US areas. Cohort placement rested on clinical history that participants reported themselves. Sequencing was performed with immunoSEQ multiplex PCR; in TCRdb, only in-frame clones are kept and a portion is missing. This sample has hundreds of thousands of clones; 87% occur once, and the top ten carry approximately 2%. The CDR3 loop spans 12 amino acids. CDR1 and CDR2 from the germline V gene are SNHLY and FYNNEI. Deletions cut 7 bases from V and 10 bases from J, with 13 bases between. The rearrangement links TRBV2 to TRBJ1-4, with D possibly being TRBD1 (6 bases). This TCR was sampled from a woman aged 18 to 35 with acute COVID-19. Sequenced material: PBMCs or T cells enriched from blood (not recorded which). CDR3 in amino acids: CASIQGYGKLFF. As DNA, the CDR3 is TGTGCCAGCATCCAGGGGTACGGAAAACTGTTTTTT.